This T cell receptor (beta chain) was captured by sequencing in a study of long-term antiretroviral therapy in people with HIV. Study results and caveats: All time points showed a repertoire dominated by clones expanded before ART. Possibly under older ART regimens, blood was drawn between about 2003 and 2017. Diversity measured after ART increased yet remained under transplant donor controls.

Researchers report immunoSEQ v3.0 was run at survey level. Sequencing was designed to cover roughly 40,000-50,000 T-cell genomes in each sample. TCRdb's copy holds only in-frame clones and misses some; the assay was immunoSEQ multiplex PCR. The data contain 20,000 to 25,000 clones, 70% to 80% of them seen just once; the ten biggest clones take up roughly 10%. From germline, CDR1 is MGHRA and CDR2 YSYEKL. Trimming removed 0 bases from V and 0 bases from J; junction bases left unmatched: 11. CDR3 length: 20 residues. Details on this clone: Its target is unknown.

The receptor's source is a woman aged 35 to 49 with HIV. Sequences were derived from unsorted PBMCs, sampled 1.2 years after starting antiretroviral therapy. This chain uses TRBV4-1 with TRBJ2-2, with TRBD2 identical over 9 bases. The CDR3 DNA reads TGCGCCAGCAGCCAAGATTTGGGGAGCGGGAGGCTCACGAACACCGGGGAGCTGTTTTTT. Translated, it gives CASSQDLGSGRLTNTGELFF.